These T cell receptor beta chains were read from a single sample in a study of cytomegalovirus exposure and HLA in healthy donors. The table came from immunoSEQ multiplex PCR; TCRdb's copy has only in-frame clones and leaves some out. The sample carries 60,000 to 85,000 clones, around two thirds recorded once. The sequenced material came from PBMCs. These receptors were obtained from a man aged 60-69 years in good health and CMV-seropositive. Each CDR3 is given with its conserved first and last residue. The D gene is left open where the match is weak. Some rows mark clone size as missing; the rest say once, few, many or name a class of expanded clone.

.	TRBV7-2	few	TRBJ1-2	CASKLDNNYGYTF	TGTGCCAGCAAGCTCGACAATAACTATGGCTACACCTTC
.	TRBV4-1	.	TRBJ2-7	CASSQESAYEQYF	TGCGCCAGCAGCCAGGAGTCAGCCTACGAGCAGTACTTC
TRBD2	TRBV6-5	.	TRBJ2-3	CASSYSGGGTDTQYF	TGTGCCAGCAGTTACTCGGGCGGGGGAACAGATACGCAGTATTTT
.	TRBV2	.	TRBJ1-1	CASREGRMNTEAFF	TGTGCCAGCAGGGAGGGACGGATGAACACTGAAGCTTTCTTT
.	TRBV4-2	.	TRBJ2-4	CASSQDLTVTPKNIQYF	TGTGCCAGCAGCCAAGATCTTACAGTCACTCCCAAAAACATTCAGTACTTC
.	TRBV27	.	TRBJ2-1	CASSFGGPGPYNEQFF	TGTGCCAGCAGTTTCGGGGGGCCCGGACCTTACAATGAGCAGTTCTTC
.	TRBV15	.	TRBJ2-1	CATGGGSYNEQFF	TGTGCCACCGGGGGCGGTTCCTACAATGAGCAGTTCTTC
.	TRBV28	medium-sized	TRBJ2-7	CASSPMEDEQYF	TGTGCCAGCAGTCCTATGGAGGACGAGCAGTACTTC
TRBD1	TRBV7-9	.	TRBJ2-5	CASSFWTGEETQYF	TGTGCCAGCAGCTTTTGGACAGGGGAAGAGACCCAGTACTTC
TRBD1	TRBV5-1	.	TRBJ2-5	CASLNRGHGETQYF	TGCGCCAGCCTAAACAGGGGGCATGGAGAGACCCAGTACTTC
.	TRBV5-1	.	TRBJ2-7	CASSVGIPGEQYF	TGCGCCAGCAGCGTGGGAATCCCAGGCGAGCAGTACTTC
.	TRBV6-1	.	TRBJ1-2	CASKGRANYGYTF	TGTGCCAGCAAAGGCAGGGCTAACTATGGCTACACCTTC
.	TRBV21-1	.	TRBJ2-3	CASCLPRDRGRTDTQYF	TGTGCCAGCTGTCTCCCCCGGGACAGGGGGCGTACAGATACGCAGTATTTT
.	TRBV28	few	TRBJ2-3	CASSLREYTDTQYF	TGTGCCAGCAGTTTACGGGAGTACACAGATACGCAGTATTTT
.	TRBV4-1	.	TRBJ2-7	CASSQDRFEQYF	TGCGCCAGCAGCCAAGATCGGTTCGAGCAGTACTTC
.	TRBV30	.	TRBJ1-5	CAWSVGGQPQHF	TGTGCCTGGAGTGTAGGCGGCCAGCCCCAGCATTTT
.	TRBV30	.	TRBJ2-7	CACSYGLDGGDGLEQYF	TGTGCCTGCTCGTACGGACTGGATGGCGGGGACGGGCTCGAGCAGTACTTC
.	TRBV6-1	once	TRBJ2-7	CASSASRGYEQYF	TGTGCCAGCAGTGCATCCAGGGGCTACGAGCAGTACTTC
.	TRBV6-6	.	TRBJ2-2	CASSYSQWTGELFF	TGTGCCAGCAGTTACTCTCAGTGGACCGGGGAGCTGTTTTTT
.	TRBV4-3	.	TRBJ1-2	CASSQDWGPYGYTF	TGCGCCAGCAGCCAAGACTGGGGGCCCTATGGCTACACCTTC
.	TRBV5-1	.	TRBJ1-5	CASSLAGVSNQPQHF	TGCGCCAGCAGCTTGGCAGGGGTAAGCAATCAGCCCCAGCATTTT
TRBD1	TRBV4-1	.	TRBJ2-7	CASSQDRGRAPYF	TGCGCCAGCAGCCAAGACAGGGGGCGAGCTCCGTACTTC
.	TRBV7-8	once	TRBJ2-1	CASSLQGGSSYNEQFF	TGTGCCAGCAGCTTACAGGGCGGAAGCTCCTACAATGAGCAGTTCTTC
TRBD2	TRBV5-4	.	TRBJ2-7	CASSPGTSVSYEQYF	TGTGCCAGCAGCCCCGGGACTAGCGTATCCTACGAGCAGTACTTC
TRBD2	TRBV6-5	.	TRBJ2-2	CASSYSASGGPGELFF	TGTGCCAGCAGTTACTCAGCCAGCGGGGGACCCGGGGAGCTGTTTTTT
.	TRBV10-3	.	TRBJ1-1	CAIKRGANTEAFF	TGTGCCATCAAGCGGGGCGCGAACACTGAAGCTTTCTTT
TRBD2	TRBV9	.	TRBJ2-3	CASSVGLAADTQYF	TGTGCCAGCAGCGTAGGACTAGCCGCAGATACGCAGTATTTT